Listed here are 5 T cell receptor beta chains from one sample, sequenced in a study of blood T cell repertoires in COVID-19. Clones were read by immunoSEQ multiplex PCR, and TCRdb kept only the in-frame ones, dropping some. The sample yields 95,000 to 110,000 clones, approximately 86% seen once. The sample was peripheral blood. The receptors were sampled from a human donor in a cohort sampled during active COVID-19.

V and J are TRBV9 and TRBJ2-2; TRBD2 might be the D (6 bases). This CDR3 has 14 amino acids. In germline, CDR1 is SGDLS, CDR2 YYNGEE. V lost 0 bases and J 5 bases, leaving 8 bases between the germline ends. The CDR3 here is CASSVVGLTGELFF. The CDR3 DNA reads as TGTGCCAGCAGCGTAGTCGGACTAACCGGGGAGCTGTTTTTT.

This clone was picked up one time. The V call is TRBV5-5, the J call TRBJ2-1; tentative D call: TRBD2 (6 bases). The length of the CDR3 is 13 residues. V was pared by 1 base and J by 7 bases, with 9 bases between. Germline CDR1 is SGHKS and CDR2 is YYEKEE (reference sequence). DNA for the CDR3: TGTGCCAGCAGCTTGCTGAGCGGGAATGAGCAGTTCTTC. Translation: CASSLLSGNEQFF.

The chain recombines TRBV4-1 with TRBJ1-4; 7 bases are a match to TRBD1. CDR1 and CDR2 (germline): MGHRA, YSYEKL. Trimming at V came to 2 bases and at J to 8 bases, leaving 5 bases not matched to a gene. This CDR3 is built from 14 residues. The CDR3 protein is CASSQYRGEEKLFF. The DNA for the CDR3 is TGCGCCAGCAGCCAATACAGGGGTGAGGAAAAACTGTTTTTT.

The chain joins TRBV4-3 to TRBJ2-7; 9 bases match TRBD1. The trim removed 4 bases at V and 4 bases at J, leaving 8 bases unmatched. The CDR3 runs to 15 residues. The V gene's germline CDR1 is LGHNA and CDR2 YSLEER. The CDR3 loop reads CASSLSHGQGYEQYF. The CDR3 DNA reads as TGCGCCAGCAGCCTTTCCCACGGACAGGGGTACGAGCAGTACTTC.

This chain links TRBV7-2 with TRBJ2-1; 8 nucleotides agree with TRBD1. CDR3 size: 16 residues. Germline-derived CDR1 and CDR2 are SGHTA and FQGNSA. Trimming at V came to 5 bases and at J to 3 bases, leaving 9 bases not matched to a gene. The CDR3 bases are TGTGCCAGCAGCCCAGGGGGGACAGGCGTCTACAATGAGCAGTTCTTC. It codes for CASSPGGTGVYNEQFF. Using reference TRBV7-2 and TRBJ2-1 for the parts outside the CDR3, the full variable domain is GAGVSQSPSNKVTEKGKDVELRCDPISGHTALYWYRQSLGQGLEFLIYFQGNSAPDKSGLPSDRFSAERTGGSVSTLTIQRTQQEDSAVYLCASSPGGTGVYNEQFFGPGTRLTVL.